Included here is one T cell receptor (beta chain) sequence, with context. Its antigen specificity is not known. Nothing much larger sits one base from this clone, and base qualities are not available. TCRbeta CDR3 regions were amplified from genomic DNA by means of the immunoSEQ Assay, a bias-controlled multiplex PCR. On the study's bioinformatics: Within the assay, amplification of reference gene primers was used to estimate how many nucleated cells each sample contained. Sequence reads were collapsed and filtered to measure the absolute abundance of every unique TCRbeta CDR3 rearrangement. For each sample, productive Simpson clonality was calculated as the square root of Simpson's diversity index over productive rearrangements. The clones in this table, taken by TCRdb from immuneACCESS, are in-frame only. Not every clone is retained; where verified, under half of the shortfall comes from an unresolved V gene, and the cause of the rest is unknown. V and J calls plus clone size are reproduced from that table; the DNA served to infer D and trimming. This sample gives 100,000 to 130,000 clones in total; 80% to 85% of them show up just once. Of the sample, more than 4% is held by the ten largest clones.

CDR1 and CDR2, per the germline V gene (reference sequence), are LGHDT and YNNKEL. The CDR3, from cysteine to phenylalanine, totals 15 residues. Left in the record is the CDR3 DNA by itself, 45 bases read in frame from the first base. Trimming leaves V shorter by 4 bases and J shorter by 7 bases, with the junction holding 6 bases beyond the gene matches. This sample stems from a study of blood T cell repertoires in COVID-19 (dated by TCRdb to between 2020 and 2021). With respect to the entire study: Samples covering the acute and convalescent phases of COVID-19 were provided by collaborators in the United States, Italy and Spain. The material from the prospective study consisted of cDNA or gDNA derived from T cells, B-cell-depleted T cells, or PBMCs. The dataset comprised deeply sampled blood TCRbeta repertoires from subjects exposed to, actively infected with, or recovered from COVID-19. The repertoires were released in a freely available public database intended as a resource for research on the immune response to SARS-CoV-2. The samples were drawn from two sources: the first 160 participants of the ongoing ImmuneRACE study, and over 1,000 subjects contributed by 6 global collaborators. Nearly every sample came with metadata listing a de-identified subject ID, COVID-19 status, age in years and sex. Where available, HLA class I and class II types were obtained from metadata supplied by the sample provider rather than from assay-based typing.

Collaborating institutions collected whole blood in K2EDTA tubes following their own protocols. Collaborator samples were shipped for TCRbeta analysis as frozen whole blood, isolated PBMCs, or DNA extracted from either sample type. General study outcomes and caveats: The quantity of clinical and demographic metadata differed by source and by participant and was supplied without curation.

The specimen was peripheral blood. The clonotype was recovered from a man between 65 and 85 years old with acute or convalescent COVID-19. Rearrangement joined TRBV3-1 (or the pseudogene TRBV3-2) to TRBJ1-4, and 10 junction bases match TRBD1. The DNA sequence follows: TGTGCCAGCAGCCTGACAGGGGGCAGTGGTGAAAAACTGTTTTTT. This translates into CASSLTGGSGEKLFF.